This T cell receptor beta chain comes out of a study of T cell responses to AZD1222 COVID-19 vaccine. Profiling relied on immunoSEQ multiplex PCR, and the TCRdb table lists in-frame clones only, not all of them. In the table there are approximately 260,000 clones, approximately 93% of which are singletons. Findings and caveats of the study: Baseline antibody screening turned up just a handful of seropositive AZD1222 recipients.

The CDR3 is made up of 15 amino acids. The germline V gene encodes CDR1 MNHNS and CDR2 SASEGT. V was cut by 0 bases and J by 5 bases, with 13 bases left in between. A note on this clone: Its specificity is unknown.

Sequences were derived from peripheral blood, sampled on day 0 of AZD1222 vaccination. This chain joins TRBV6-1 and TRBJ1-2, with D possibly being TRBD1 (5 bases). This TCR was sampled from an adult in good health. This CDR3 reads CASSEAFLRGYGYTF. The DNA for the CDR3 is TGTGCCAGCAGTGAAGCCTTTCTTAGGGGTTATGGCTACACCTTC.